This TCR beta chain was found in a study of regulatory and conventional T cells in breast cancer. Germline-derived CDR1 and CDR2 are SGHRS and YFSETQ. V was cut by 8 bases and J by 9 bases, with 15 bases left in between. The CDR3 has 13 residues. In TCRdb, the PCR reads were re-called with MiXCR into one record per CDR3 protein. The profile shows 1,500 or so distinct CDR3 sequences, 67% of them singletons. The rearrangement uses TRBV5-1 and TRBJ1-6, with D perhaps matching TRBD1 (6 bases). The sample comprised regulatory T cells from blood. The TCR sequence derives from a female donor in good health. The CDR3, as DNA: TGCGCCAGTACAGCGGGGGACACTTCACCCCTCCACTTT. Protein: CASTAGDTSPLHF. Full variable domain (outside the CDR3, taken from reference TRBV5-1 and TRBJ1-6): KAGVTQTPRYLIKTRGQQVTLSCSPISGHRSVSWYQQTPGQGLQFLFEYFSETQRNKGNFPGRFSGRQFSNSRSEMNVSTLELGDSALYLCASTAGDTSPLHFGNGTRLTVT.